The T cell receptor (beta chain) under discussion was sequenced for a study of tumor-infiltrating lymphocytes in primary liver carcinoma. About this clonotype itself: The antigen remains unidentified.

The tissue used was unsorted bulk material of about 19-34 mg. RNA and DNA were co-extracted from it with the AllPrep DNA/RNA mini kit. No patient had received treatment, and all had chronic HBV infection. Study findings and constraints: Top-250-clone fractions were significantly higher in tumors than in blood (p = 0.039).

Production of TCR beta cDNA used around 0.45 ug total RNA together with a constant-region primer. Slightly modified ARM-PCR, run as three nested multiplex PCR rounds, produced the TCR beta libraries. Two initial PCR rounds of about 9 cycles each paired TRBV1-TRBV30 forward primers with a C-beta reverse primer. From the multiplex PCR reads, TCRdb called clonotypes with MiXCR, one entry per CDR3 protein. The repertoire holds about 59,000 distinct CDR3 sequences, with 60% to 85% as singletons. Trimming removed 10 bases at V and 3 bases at J, with 21 bases between. This CDR3 comprises 15 residues. J is TRBJ2-5 and V is TRBV12-3 or TRBV12-4; D perhaps matches TRBD2 (6 bases). The clonotype originates from a man aged 40-50 years with primary liver carcinoma and hepatitis B virus infection. The sample was liver tumor tissue from sampling region 2. Subset denoted: tumor region T2, inferior pole. CDR3 sequence reads: CANSTYSGSEETQYF. Written as DNA, the CDR3 is TGTGCCAACAGCACCTACTCCGGGAGCGAAGAGACCCAGTACTTC.